These 9 T cell receptor beta chains share one sample of origin, sequenced in a study of tumor-infiltrating lymphocytes in primary liver carcinoma. Germline DNA was also extracted, and blood RNA derived from unsorted whole blood. cDNA specific to TCR beta was made from approximately 0.55 ug of total RNA, with a constant-region primer employed for priming. Libraries for TCR beta were built through three nested multiplex PCR rounds, which together made up a slightly modified ARM-PCR procedure. The opening two PCR rounds, around 9 cycles each, paired TRBV1-TRBV30 forward primers with a C-beta reverse primer. In TCRdb, the multiplex PCR reads were re-called with MiXCR into one record per CDR3 protein. The table has almost 200,000 distinct CDR3 sequences, 65% seen once. Sequenced: peripheral blood. Receptor source: a woman in her sixties with primary liver carcinoma and hepatitis B virus infection.

This clonotype has a count of ten or more. This chain links TRBV7-8 with TRBJ2-7; TRBD1 is a possible D gene (5 bases). V was trimmed by 4 bases and J by 3 bases, leaving 10 bases between them. Germline V gives CDR1 SGHVS, CDR2 FQNEAQ. This CDR3 spans 13 amino acids. CDR3 residues: CASSSDSLYEQYF. Here the CDR3 DNA reads TGTGCCAGCAGCTCTGACAGCCTCTACGAGCAGTACTTC. Supplemented by reference TRBV7-8 and TRBJ2-7, the full variable domain reads GAGVSQSPRYKVAKRGQDVALRCDPISGHVSLFWYQQALGQGPEFLTYFQNEAQLDKSGLPSDRFFAERPEGSVSTLKIQRTQQEDSAVYLCASSSDSLYEQYFGPGTRLTVT.

This clonotype occurred many times. The CDR3 DNA follows: TGTGCCAGCAGCCGGGACAGGGGCGGTCAGCCCCAGCATTTT. Amino acid sequence: CASSRDRGGQPQHF. The chain is built from TRBV7-9 and TRBJ1-5, with 10 bases identical to TRBD1. The CDR3 extends over 14 amino acids. The ends lost 5 bases at V and 6 bases at J; junction bases unmatched: 4. From germline, CDR1 is SEHNR and CDR2 FQNEAQ (reference sequence).

As concerns this clonotype: Being one base from a much bigger clone, this may be a read error. The rearrangement joins TRBV6-1 to TRBJ2-3; 12 nucleotides line up with TRBD2. CDR1 and CDR2 (germline): MNHNS, SASEGT. This CDR3 comprises 17 residues. The V segment lost 11 bases and the J segment 0 bases; nucleotides outside the gene matches: 12. CDR3 sequence reads: CACRTSGAGSSTDTQYF. In nucleotides, the CDR3 is TGTGCCTGTCGGACTAGCGGGGCCGGGTCTAGCACAGATACGCAGTATTTT.

Concerning this clonotype: One base away lies a much larger clone, so this may be a sequencing read error. V and J are TRBV4-1 and TRBJ2-2, with 9 bases that match TRBD2. J was trimmed by 3 bases and V by 1 base; bases with no gene match: 9. The germline CDR1 and CDR2 sequences are MGHRA and YSYEKL. This CDR3 spans 18 amino acids. CDR3 residues: CASSQVSSGRSDTGELFF. The CDR3, as DNA: TGCGCCAGCAGCCAAGTGAGTAGCGGGAGATCGGACACCGGGGAGCTGTTTTTT.

This clonotype was observed a single time. This CDR3 is missing its conserved last phenylalanine or tryptophan, likely due to a read error. The genes are TRBV11-1 and TRBJ2-2; TRBD2 agrees at 8 bases. V lost 5 bases and J lost 3; bases outside the gene matches: 8. Germline loops: CDR1 SGHAT, CDR2 FQDESV (reference sequence). This CDR3 comprises 16 residues. The CDR3 loop reads CASSLSGMAHTGELFL. In DNA, the CDR3 is TGTGCCAGCAGCCTTAGCGGGATGGCCCACACCGGGGAGCTGTTTTTA.

Turning to this clonotype: Just one base apart from a much larger clone, this may be a read error. The J gene is TRBJ2-7, the V gene TRBV6-5; perhaps D is TRBD1 or TRBD2 (5 bases each). The germline V gene has CDR1 MNHEY and CDR2 SVGAGI. CDR3 size: 13 residues. DNA of the CDR3: TGTGCCAGCAGTCAACGGGGCGTGAGTGAGCAGCACTTC. This translates into CASSQRGVSEQHF.

Remarks on this clonotype: The junction departs from the called germline gene at one end, perhaps through a read error. In DNA, the CDR3 is TGTGCCAGCAGTTTAGATAGAATAGATACGCTGTATTTT. Translated: CASSLDRIDTLYF. The rearrangement joins TRBV11-2 to TRBJ2-3; D is ambiguous. CDR1 SGHAT and CDR2 FQNNGV come from the germline V gene. This CDR3 contains 13 residues.

This clonotype showed up just once. This may arise from a read error, as a much more abundant clone is one base away. The CDR3 sequence is CASSENEENEQFF. CDR3 in DNA: TGCGCCAGCAGTGAGAATGAGGAGAATGAGCAGTTCTTC. The rearrangement links TRBV10-1 to TRBJ2-1; D is ambiguous. V dropped 2 bases and J dropped 7 bases, with 9 bases sitting between them. The CDR3 extends over 13 amino acids. Looked up from germline, CDR1 is WNHNN and CDR2 is SYGVQD (reference sequence).

The chain couples TRBV9 to TRBJ2-3, with D perhaps TRBD1 (5 bases). V shed 4 bases and J shed 0 bases, with 9 bases lying between them. The V gene's germline CDR1 is SGDLS and CDR2 YYNGEE. This CDR3 has 14 amino acids. The CDR3 loop is CASSMGPSTDTQYF. In nucleotides, the CDR3 is TGTGCCAGCAGCATGGGGCCGAGCACAGATACGCAGTATTTT. The complete variable domain, with remaining parts taken from reference TRBV9 and TRBJ2-3, reads DSGVTQTPKHLITATGQRVTLRCSPRSGDLSVYWYQQSLDQGLQFLIQYYNGEERAKGNILERFSAQQFPDLHSELNLSSLELGDSALYFCASSMGPSTDTQYFGPGTRLTVL.